These 30 T cell receptor beta chains came from one sample sequenced in a study of T cell responses to AZD1222 COVID-19 vaccine. Generated by immunoSEQ multiplex PCR, the TCRdb table keeps only in-frame clones and is missing some. The sample consists of 150,000 to 200,000 clones, about 90% of them appearing once. The sample in question was peripheral blood, obtained 28 days after the second AZD1222 dose. The receptors here all came from an adult who received the AZD1222 COVID-19 vaccine.

The J gene is TRBJ2-2, the V gene TRBV7-8; no clear D. V lost 5 bases to trimming and J lost 1 base, with 17 bases between them. Germline V gene lookup returns CDR1 SGHVS and CDR2 FQNEAQ. The CDR3 consists of 17 residues. CDR3 in DNA: TGTGCCAGCAGCAAGGTTTTAGTGACGGTGAACACCGGGGAGCTGTTTTTT. Protein sequence: CASSKVLVTVNTGELFF.

The V and J genes are TRBV30 and TRBJ1-5; D is unresolved. Per the germline V gene, CDR1 is GTSNPN and CDR2 is SVGIG (reference sequence). The V end was cut by 1 base, the J end by 1 base, with 20 bases between. The CDR3 has 18 residues. CDR3 nucleotide sequence: TGTGCCTGGAGTGCACCCCACCAGAACCTACGGAGCAATCAGCCCCAGCATTTT. Amino acid sequence: CAWSAPHQNLRSNQPQHF.

The chain is built from TRBV30 and TRBJ1-1; weak D call: TRBD1 (6 bases). This CDR3 contains 12 residues. CDR1 is GTSNPN and CDR2 is SVGIG in the germline V gene (reference sequence). Deletions cut 7 bases from V and 4 bases from J, with 13 bases between. Written as DNA, the CDR3 is TGTGCCTCGGGCGAGACAGGCACTGAAGCTTTCTTT. Translated, it gives CASGETGTEAFF.

The chain has TRBV5-6 and TRBJ1-4, with 7 bases identical to TRBD1. The germline V gene has CDR1 SGHDT and CDR2 YYEEEE. The trim removed 1 base at V and 5 bases at J, leaving 5 bases unmatched. The length of the CDR3 is 15 residues. This CDR3 reads CASSLRTGRNEKLFF. The CDR3 coding sequence is TGTGCCAGCAGCTTGCGGACAGGTAGAAATGAAAAACTGTTTTTT.

V gene TRBV10-2 combines with J gene TRBJ2-7; 7 nucleotides agree with TRBD2. This CDR3 has 15 residues. The germline gives CDR1 WSHSY, CDR2 SAAADI. The J segment lost 6 bases and the V segment lost 3 bases, leaving 11 bases of the junction unmatched. The CDR3 loop reads CASSDPGGGVSEQYF. CDR3 nucleotide sequence: TGCGCCAGCAGTGACCCGGGGGGAGGGGTGAGCGAGCAGTACTTC.

The chain employs TRBV6-4 and TRBJ2-6; no firm D call. Germline assignment: CDR1 MRHNA and CDR2 SNTAGT. The CDR3 loop spans 15 amino acids. V dropped 4 bases and J dropped 0 bases, with 7 bases sitting between them. The CDR3 DNA reads as TGTGCCAGCAGTGTAAGTCACTCTGGGGCCAACGTCCTGACTTTC. Translation gives CASSVSHSGANVLTF.

The chain uses TRBV4-1 and TRBJ1-1, with a possible D match to TRBD1 (5 bases). The CDR3 is 15 amino acids. V gave up 0 bases and J gave up 4 bases, with 12 bases separating them. Germline values: CDR1 MGHRA, CDR2 YSYEKL. The CDR3 DNA is TGCGCCAGCAGCCAAGATGGGGGAGGCCCCACTGAAGCTTTCTTT. It encodes CASSQDGGGPTEAFF.

V gene TRBV27 combines with J gene TRBJ1-6; no definite D call. In germline, CDR1 is MNHEY, CDR2 SMNVEV (reference sequence). V was shortened by 4 bases and J by 8 bases, with 21 bases between the two germline ends. The CDR3 is made up of 17 amino acids. DNA for the CDR3: TGTGCCAGCAGTTCTTGGAGGACGGGAAAGGCGGATTCACCCCTCCACTTT. This gives the protein CASSSWRTGKADSPLHF.

The chain combines TRBV7-2 with TRBJ2-3; D is undetermined. V dropped 5 bases and J dropped 0 bases, with 9 bases sitting between them. Germline values: CDR1 SGHTA, CDR2 FQGNSA. CDR3 length: 14 residues. CDR3: CASSARSSTDTQYF. Written as DNA, the CDR3 is TGTGCCAGCAGCGCGCGGTCTAGCACAGATACGCAGTATTTT.

This sequence joins TRBV14 and TRBJ1-3; D gene unclear. Per the germline V gene, CDR1 is SGHDN and CDR2 is FVKESK. The V end was cut by 1 base, the J end by 0 bases, with 10 bases between. The CDR3 has 16 amino acids. The CDR3 protein is CASSQVSAHSGNTIYF. In DNA form, the CDR3 reads TGTGCCAGCAGCCAAGTCTCGGCACACTCTGGAAACACCATATATTTT. The full variable domain, completed using reference TRBV14 and TRBJ1-3, is EAGVTQFPSHSVIEKGQTVTLRCDPISGHDNLYWYRRVMGKEIKFLLHFVKESKQDESGMPNNRFLAERTGGTYSTLKVQPAELEDSGVYFCASSQVSAHSGNTIYFGEGSWLTVV.

This clone appeared a single time. The chain has TRBV7-8 and TRBJ1-4; 11 nucleotides align to TRBD1. Losses at the gene ends were 4 bases for V and 14 bases for J; bases not matched to a gene: 15. The CDR3 runs to 16 residues. Germline V lookup: CDR1 SGHVS, CDR2 FQNEAQ. The CDR3 nucleotides are TGTGCCAGCAGCTCGGGACAGGGGGTTGTTGGGGGAACCCTGTTTTTT. This gives the protein CASSSGQGVVGGTLFF.

CDR3 DNA: TGTGCCCTATCCAGGGGGTATGGCTACACCTTC. Residues: CALSRGYGYTF. This chain joins TRBV30 and TRBJ1-2; 7 bases line up with TRBD1. Germline V lookup: CDR1 GTSNPN, CDR2 SVGIG (reference sequence). The CDR3 totals 11 residues. Germline trimming cut 8 bases from V and 5 bases from J; bases unmatched to any gene: 5. The full variable domain, its missing parts supplied by reference TRBV30 and TRBJ1-2, is SQTIHQWPATLVQPVGSPLSLECTVEGTSNPNLYWYRQAAGRGLQLLFYSVGIGQISSEVPQNLSASRPQDRQFILSSKKLLLSDSGFYLCALSRGYGYTFGSGTRLTVV.

Only one count was recorded for this clone. The genes are TRBV19 and TRBJ1-2; TRBD1 agrees at 8 bases. The CDR3 is made up of 16 amino acids. Germline CDR1 reads LNHDA; CDR2 reads SQIVND (reference sequence). V was pared by 2 bases and J by 8 bases, with 13 bases of the junction left unmatched. The DNA for the CDR3 is TGTGCCAGTAGTATAATCTACAGGCAGGGGGCTTTAGGCTACACCTTC. Translated: CASSIIYRQGALGYTF.

For the CDR3, the DNA is TGTGCCAGCAGCTTAACGCCCCCTCCCGGGACTACAGTGGAGCAGTACTTC. The encoded protein is CASSLTPPPGTTVEQYF. V usage is TRBV7-3 and J usage is TRBJ2-7; the match to TRBD2 covers 7 bases. Germline assignment: CDR1 SGHTA and CDR2 FQGTGA. With 0 bases clipped from V and 7 bases from J, the junction kept 15 bases outside the gene matches. CDR3 size: 17 residues.

The genes are TRBV5-1 and TRBJ2-7, with D perhaps TRBD1 (6 bases). CDR1 and CDR2 (germline): SGHRS, YFSETQ. The CDR3 length is 15 residues. Trimming stripped 4 bases from V and 3 bases from J, with 17 bases between. The CDR3 DNA reads TGCGCCAGCAGCCCCAGACAGGCTGCCTACTACGAGCAGTACTTC. Its translation is CASSPRQAAYYEQYF.

The V and J genes are TRBV29-1 and TRBJ2-3; 7 bases agree with TRBD2. The CDR3 covers 15 residues. Losses at the gene ends were 1 base for V and 1 base for J; bases not matched to a gene: 5. From germline, CDR1 is SQVTM and CDR2 ANQGSEA. Here the CDR3 reads CSVEVLTSGTDTQYF. Written as DNA, the CDR3 is TGCAGCGTTGAAGTTCTAACTAGCGGCACAGATACGCAGTATTTT.

This clone has only one observation. The chain is built from TRBV6-5 and TRBJ1-2, with 7 positions matching TRBD1. J gave up 8 bases and V 7 bases, and 7 bases lay outside the gene matches. In germline, CDR1 is MNHEY, CDR2 SVGAGI. There are 12 residues in the CDR3. The CDR3 spells CASIRGLDGYTF. CDR3 in DNA: TGTGCCAGCATAAGGGGGCTCGACGGCTACACCTTC.

The chain employs TRBV29-1 and TRBJ1-2; D may be TRBD1 (5 bases). Germline-derived CDR1 and CDR2 are SQVTM and ANQGSEA. The CDR3 has 15 amino acids. The CDR3 spells CSVIAWGNQGDGYTF. In DNA, the CDR3 is TGCAGTGTCATAGCTTGGGGCAACCAGGGCGATGGCTACACCTTC.

This rearrangement joins TRBV19 to TRBJ1-1, with TRBD1 matching over 7 bases. V gave up 5 bases and J gave up 1 base; unmatched junction bases: 4. Germline V gene sequence: CDR1 LNHDA, CDR2 SQIVND (reference sequence). The CDR3 has 14 residues. CDR3 in amino acids: CASSQTGPNTEAFF. CDR3 sequence (DNA): TGTGCCAGTAGTCAGACAGGGCCGAACACTGAAGCTTTCTTT.

V usage is TRBV7-2 and J usage is TRBJ2-2; D not resolved. CDR1 is SGHTA, CDR2 FQGNSA, per germline. Deletions cut 6 bases from V and 4 bases from J, with 12 bases between. This CDR3 is built from 14 residues. This CDR3 is CASSSPYGTGELFF. The CDR3 DNA reads TGTGCCAGCAGTTCCCCATACGGCACCGGGGAGCTGTTTTTT.

This clone was picked up a small number of times. The chain joins TRBV6-5 to TRBJ1-1, with D unclear. Trimming took off 6 bases at V and 1 base at J, with 9 bases between the two ends. Per germline, CDR1 MNHEY and CDR2 SVGAGI. This CDR3 region has 13 residues. CDR3 DNA: TGTGCCAGCAGCCCCAACAGGAACACTGAAGCTTTCTTT. This sequence encodes CASSPNRNTEAFF.

The chain uses TRBV29-1 and TRBJ2-7, with 11 nucleotides matching TRBD2. The ends lost 4 bases at V and 0 bases at J; junction bases unmatched: 8. The germline V gene encodes CDR1 SQVTM and CDR2 ANQGSEA. The CDR3 has 16 residues. The DNA of the CDR3 is TGCAGCGTTGTCCCGGGACTAGCGGTGGGCTCCTACGAGCAGTACTTC. Protein sequence: CSVVPGLAVGSYEQYF.

This clone has a single count. The chain is built from TRBV12-3 or TRBV12-4 and TRBJ2-5; the D is unclear. This CDR3 has 13 residues. Trimming cost V 2 bases and J 7 bases, with 11 bases left between them. Written as DNA, the CDR3 is TGTGCCAGCAGTTTACTGTCTCCGGGGACCCAGTACTTC. It encodes CASSLLSPGTQYF.

The rearrangement joins TRBV6-1 to TRBJ1-5; no firm D call. This CDR3 has 13 amino acids. Trimming removed 2 bases from V and 3 bases from J, with 5 bases in between. Germline V gene lookup returns CDR1 MNHNS and CDR2 SASEGT. The CDR3 reads CASSERINQPQHF. The CDR3 DNA sequence: TGTGCCAGCAGTGAACGGATCAATCAGCCCCAGCATTTT.

The table lists this clone with a count of one. This chain joins TRBV5-1 and TRBJ1-4; D might be TRBD1 (5 bases). The CDR3 is made up of 15 amino acids. Germline assignment: CDR1 SGHRS and CDR2 YFSETQ. V was pared by 4 bases and J by 8 bases, with 18 bases between. The CDR3 reads CASSSGHQLGEKLFF. In DNA form, the CDR3 reads TGCGCCAGCAGCAGCGGACACCAACTGGGCGAAAAACTGTTTTTT. Using reference TRBV5-1 and TRBJ1-4 for the parts outside the CDR3, the full variable domain is KAGVTQTPRYLIKTRGQQVTLSCSPISGHRSVSWYQQTPGQGLQFLFEYFSETQRNKGNFPGRFSGRQFSNSRSEMNVSTLELGDSALYLCASSSGHQLGEKLFFGSGTQLSVL.

The chain is built from TRBV18 and TRBJ1-3; possibly TRBD1 for D (5 bases). V lost 3 bases and J lost 4, with 16 bases in between. Germline CDR1 and CDR2: KGHSH and LQKENI. This CDR3 is built from 16 residues. The CDR3 DNA is TGTGCCAGCTCACCTCCGGCCCGGGGCCTCGGAAACACCATATATTTT. This codes for CASSPPARGLGNTIYF.

This clone appeared a single time. V and J are TRBV18 and TRBJ1-3; D is uncertain. Germline loops: CDR1 KGHSH, CDR2 LQKENI. Trimming took 1 base from V and 8 from J, leaving 9 bases between them. CDR3 size: 13 residues. The CDR3 here is CASSPQGEHTIYF. The DNA for the CDR3 is TGTGCCAGCTCACCACAGGGAGAGCACACCATATATTTT. Together with reference TRBV18 and TRBJ1-3, the CDR3 gives the full variable domain: NAGVMQNPRHLVRRRGQEARLRCSPMKGHSHVYWYRQLPEEGLKFMVYLQKENIIDESGMPKERFSAEFPKEGPSILRIQQVVRGDSAAYFCASSPQGEHTIYFGEGSWLTVV.

This clone occurred once. The chain links TRBV4-3 to TRBJ2-2, with D uncertain. CDR3 length equals 15 residues. Trimming took 0 bases from V and 1 from J, leaving 6 bases between them. Germline V gene lookup returns CDR1 LGHNA and CDR2 YSLEER. CDR3 in DNA: TGCGCCAGCAGCCAAGATAGTCAGAACACCGGGGAGCTGTTTTTT. Translating it yields CASSQDSQNTGELFF.

This sequence joins TRBV27 and TRBJ2-2, with D uncertain. The CDR3 is made up of 14 amino acids. V lost 3 bases, J lost 2 bases, and 7 bases lay in between. CDR1 and CDR2 (germline): MNHEY, SMNVEV (reference sequence). This chain's CDR3 is CASSFEINTGELFF. The CDR3 bases are TGTGCCAGCAGTTTTGAGATTAACACCGGGGAGCTGTTTTTT.

The rearrangement joins TRBV13 to TRBJ2-1; D possibly uses TRBD1 or TRBD2 (7 bases each). Germline V lookup: CDR1 PRHDT, CDR2 FYEKMQ (reference sequence). The CDR3 length is 16 residues. V lost 4 bases, J lost 6 bases, and 19 bases lay in between. Written as DNA, the CDR3 is TGTGCCAGCAGCTCCAGGGGGGGGGACAGATCCAATGAGCAGTTCTTC. Amino acid sequence: CASSSRGGDRSNEQFF.